This TCR beta chain is drawn from a study of T cells in Graves' hyperthyroidism and ophthalmopathy. Germline CDR1 reads SGHRS; CDR2 reads YFSETQ. Trimming took off 4 bases at V and 8 bases at J, with 15 bases between the two ends. The length of the CDR3 is 13 residues. This clonotype was seen more than once but under ten times. Amplification of TCR beta CDR3 regions used RNA as the template. HTBI primers were employed in a first-round RT-PCR of the TCR CDR3. Each CDR3 protein is one row after TCRdb ran MiXCR on the multiplex PCR reads. The data hold a few hundred thousand distinct CDR3 sequences, with approximately 18% observed a single time. Diagnostic assessment was based on clinical symptoms, serum thyroxine and TRAb, thyroid ultrasound and orbital computed tomography.

The TCR was taken from a man aged 45-60 years with Graves' ophthalmopathy. The sequenced sample was blood. This chain joins TRBV5-1 and TRBJ1-2, with unresolved D. The CDR3 region is CASSRQLAEGYTF. Here the CDR3 DNA reads TGCGCCAGCAGCCGGCAACTGGCGGAGGGCTACACCTTC. Full variable domain (remainder filled in from reference TRBV5-1 and TRBJ1-2): KAGVTQTPRYLIKTRGQQVTLSCSPISGHRSVSWYQQTPGQGLQFLFEYFSETQRNKGNFPGRFSGRQFSNSRSEMNVSTLELGDSALYLCASSRQLAEGYTFGSGTRLTVV.